This T cell receptor beta chain was sequenced for a study of blood T cell repertoires in COVID-19. Assay used: immunoSEQ multiplex PCR; TCRdb lists only in-frame clones, some missing. The sample lists fewer than 250,000 clones; roughly four fifths were seen once. V was pared by 4 bases and J by 0 bases, with 21 bases of the junction left unmatched. Per the germline V gene, CDR1 is SGDLS and CDR2 is YYNGEE. This CDR3 has 20 amino acids. The TCR sequence derives from a man aged 50-59 years with acute or convalescent COVID-19. Specimen: peripheral blood. The genes are TRBV9 and TRBJ1-2; 7 bases align to TRBD1. CDR3 nucleotide sequence: TGTGCCAGCAGCCGGCGACAGGGCGGCCAAACGGGTTTTGCTAACTATGGCTACACCTTC. Translation: CASSRRQGGQTGFANYGYTF.